Listed below are T cell receptor beta chains from one sample, sequenced in a study of blood T cell repertoires in COVID-19. Sequencing was performed with immunoSEQ multiplex PCR; in TCRdb, only in-frame clones are kept and a portion is missing. Here the sample spans over 200,000 clones, 75% to 85% being singletons. Material for sequencing was peripheral blood. These receptors came from a woman in her 30s with COVID-19, enrolled during active disease. Both conserved end residues are part of each CDR3. Fields, in order: CDR3 protein, CDR3 DNA, J gene, clone size, D gene, V gene, CDR3 length. D genes are given only for firm matches. A row's size may be missing; if present it is once, few, many or a size class.

CASSLASGVADTQYF,TGCGCCAGCAGCTTGGCTAGCGGCGTTGCAGATACGCAGTATTTT,TRBJ2-3,.,TRBD2,TRBV5-1,15
CATSDPGTSPYNEQFF,TGTGCCACCAGTGACCCGGGGACTAGCCCCTACAATGAGCAGTTCTTC,TRBJ2-1,.,TRBD2,TRBV24-1,16
CASSLDSGGSYEQYF,TGCGCCAGCAGCTTGGATAGCGGGGGCTCCTACGAGCAGTACTTC,TRBJ2-7,.,TRBD2,TRBV5-1,15
CASSLSTLNEQFF,TGTGCCAGCAGCTTGTCGACTCTCAATGAGCAGTTCTTC,TRBJ2-1,few,.,TRBV11-1,13
CASSQGGQPETQYF,TGCGCCAGCAGCCAAGGTGGACAGCCGGAGACCCAGTACTTC,TRBJ2-5,.,.,TRBV4-1,14
CASSQDSFSYEQYF,TGTGCCAGCAGCCAAGACAGTTTCTCCTACGAGCAGTACTTC,TRBJ2-7,.,.,TRBV3-1/TRBV3-2,14
CASSIDGGENQPQHF,TGTGCCAGTAGTATAGATGGAGGGGAAAATCAGCCCCAGCATTTT,TRBJ1-5,.,.,TRBV19,15
CASSLHRGNYGYTF,TGTGCCAGCAGTTTGCACAGGGGGAACTATGGCTACACCTTC,TRBJ1-2,.,TRBD1,TRBV27,14
CASRRHDVGEQYF,TGTGCCAGTAGGCGACATGACGTGGGCGAGCAGTACTTC,TRBJ2-7,.,.,TRBV19,13
CASSLHTGAGANVLTF,TGTGCCAGCAGCTTACATACAGGGGCTGGGGCCAACGTCCTGACTTTC,TRBJ2-6,.,TRBD1,TRBV5-8,16
CASSYRQGGHNEQYF,TGTGCCAGCAGCTATCGACAGGGAGGTCACAACGAGCAGTACTTC,TRBJ2-7,.,.,TRBV5-4,15
CASSARGAWTEAFF,TGTGCCAGCAGCGCACGCGGGGCATGGACTGAAGCTTTCTTT,TRBJ1-1,.,.,TRBV7-2,14
CASSPPTRSVDTQYF,TGTGCCAGCTCACCACCGACGAGGTCGGTAGATACGCAGTATTTT,TRBJ2-3,.,.,TRBV18,15
CASSLALAGGTDTQYF,TGCGCCAGCAGCTTGGCTCTAGCAGGGGGCACAGATACGCAGTATTTT,TRBJ2-3,.,.,TRBV5-1,16
CAASSDSGRVNEQFF,TGTGCCGCCAGCTCGGATAGCGGAAGGGTCAATGAGCAGTTCTTC,TRBJ2-1,.,.,TRBV7-9,15
CASSWGTSGFYNEQFF,TGTGCCAGCTCATGGGGGACTAGCGGTTTCTACAATGAGCAGTTCTTC,TRBJ2-1,.,TRBD2,TRBV18,16
CASSQTQGITGELFF,TGCGCCAGCAGCCAGACACAGGGTATCACCGGGGAGCTGTTTTTT,TRBJ2-2,.,.,TRBV5-1,15
CASSGVQGASGELFF,TGTGCCAGCAGCGGTGTGCAGGGGGCTTCCGGGGAGCTGTTTTTT,TRBJ2-2,.,TRBD1,TRBV5-8,15
CASSLVLQGSPSQYF,TGTGCCAGCAGCTTGGTGCTTCAGGGATCCCCCTCCCAGTACTTC,TRBJ2-5,once,.,TRBV5-8,15
CASSFNGLAGGTNEQFF,TGTGCCAGCAGCTTCAACGGACTAGCGGGAGGTACGAATGAGCAGTTCTTC,TRBJ2-1,.,TRBD2,TRBV11-2,17
CAVGQGNTGELFF,TGTGCCGTAGGACAGGGTAACACCGGGGAGCTGTTTTTT,TRBJ2-2,.,TRBD1,TRBV19,13
CASRAGTGYGYTF,TGTGCCAGCAGGGCCGGGACAGGTTATGGCTACACCTTC,TRBJ1-2,.,TRBD1,TRBV12-3/TRBV12-4,13
CASKGGQEYGYTF,TGTGCCAGCAAGGGGGGACAGGAGTATGGCTACACCTTC,TRBJ1-2,.,TRBD1,TRBV6-5,13
CASSPRTSGATGELFF,TGTGCCAGCAGCCCACGGACTAGCGGGGCGACCGGGGAGCTGTTTTTT,TRBJ2-2,.,TRBD2,TRBV4-2,16
CASSLTGGGETQYF,TGTGCCAGCAGCTTGACAGGGGGCGGGGAGACCCAGTACTTC,TRBJ2-5,once,TRBD1,TRBV7-3,14
CASSVVGDSYGYTF,TGTGCCAGCAGCGTAGTTGGCGACAGCTATGGCTACACCTTC,TRBJ1-2,.,.,TRBV9,14
CASSPEAGGHNEQFF,TGTGCCAGCTCACCCGAAGCGGGGGGGCATAATGAGCAGTTCTTC,TRBJ2-1,.,TRBD2,TRBV18,15
CASNGDRLGGALHF,TGTGCCAGCAACGGGGACCGACTGGGGGGGGCCCTCCACTTT,TRBJ1-6,.,.,TRBV6-5,14
CASRGGVGEKLFF,TGTGCCAGCAGAGGGGGCGTGGGGGAAAAACTGTTTTTT,TRBJ1-4,.,TRBD1,TRBV27,13
CASSSQGQNTEAFF,TGTGCCAGCTCATCACAGGGACAGAACACTGAAGCTTTCTTT,TRBJ1-1,once,.,TRBV18,14
CASSLALAGSYEQYF,TGTGCCAGCAGCTTAGCACTAGCGGGGTCCTACGAGCAGTACTTC,TRBJ2-7,.,TRBD2,TRBV13,15
CASSSHGGLAPLYEQFF,TGTGCCAGCAGCTCCCATGGGGGACTAGCCCCGTTGTATGAGCAGTTCTTC,TRBJ2-1,.,TRBD2,TRBV9,17
CASSTMGLVDTQFF,TGTGCCAGCAGCACCATGGGTCTGGTTGACACGCAGTTCTTC,TRBJ2-1,.,.,TRBV9,14
CASSSGTSGSTEQYF,TGCGCCAGCAGCTCCGGGACTAGCGGGAGCACAGAGCAGTACTTC,TRBJ2-7,.,TRBD2,TRBV4-3,15
CASSKNGDYGYTF,TGTGCCAGCAGTAAAAACGGGGACTATGGCTACACCTTC,TRBJ1-2,.,.,TRBV6-6,13
CSARKFSEQYF,TGCAGTGCTAGAAAGTTTAGCGAGCAGTACTTC,TRBJ2-7,few,.,TRBV20-1,11
CASSLGVGTSTDTQYF,TGTGCCAGCAGTTTGGGTGTTGGGACAAGCACAGATACGCAGTATTTT,TRBJ2-3,.,.,TRBV28,16
CASSQDISSYGYTF,TGCGCCAGCAGCCAAGATATTAGCAGCTATGGCTACACCTTC,TRBJ1-2,.,.,TRBV4-3,14